The source of this TCR beta chain is a study of CXCR3-negative and CXCR3-positive naive CD8 T cells. Study-wide points: Comparably high diversity was seen in both naive subsets, and much lower diversity in memory CD8+ cells. A higher hydrophobicity marked the TRB CDR3s of CXCR3-positive naive cells versus CXCR3-negative naive cells.

Note on this clonotype: The antigen is undetermined.

With UMI labels, 5' RACE was used to prepare the TRB cDNA libraries. TCRdb re-called the 5' RACE reads, yielding one record per CDR3 amino acid sequence without DNA. Its table records around 60,000 distinct CDR3 sequences. The CDR3 runs to 15 residues. Source material: naive CXCR3+ CD8+ T cells from blood. Subset given: CD45RO-CCR7+CD27+CD95- naive CD8+ T cells expressing CXCR3 (TNR3+). This TCR was sampled from a human donor in good health. Some clones in this sample may be carry-over from other donors' samples. This chain uses TRBV12-3 or TRBV12-4 with TRBJ2-7; no DNA is available, so the TRBD1 call from TCRdb remains unchecked. The CDR3 protein is CASSRQGVPTYEQYF.